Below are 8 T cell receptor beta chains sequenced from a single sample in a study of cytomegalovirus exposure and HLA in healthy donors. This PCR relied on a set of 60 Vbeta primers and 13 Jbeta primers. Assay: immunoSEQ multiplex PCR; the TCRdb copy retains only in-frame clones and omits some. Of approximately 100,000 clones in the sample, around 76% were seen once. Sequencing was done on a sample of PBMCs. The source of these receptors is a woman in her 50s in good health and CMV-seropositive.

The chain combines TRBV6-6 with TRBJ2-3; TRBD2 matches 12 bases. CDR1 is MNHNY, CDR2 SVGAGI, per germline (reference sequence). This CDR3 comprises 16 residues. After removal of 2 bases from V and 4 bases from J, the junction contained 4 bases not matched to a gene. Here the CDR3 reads CASSYLAGGRPDTQYF. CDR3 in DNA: TGTGCCAGCAGTTACCTAGCGGGGGGGCGACCAGATACGCAGTATTTT.

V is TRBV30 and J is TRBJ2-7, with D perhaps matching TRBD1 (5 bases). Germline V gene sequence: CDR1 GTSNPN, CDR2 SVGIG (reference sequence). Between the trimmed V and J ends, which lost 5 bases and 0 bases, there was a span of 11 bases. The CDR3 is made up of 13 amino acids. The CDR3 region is CAWDRSISYEQYF. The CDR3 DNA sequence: TGTGCCTGGGACAGAAGTATCTCCTACGAGCAGTACTTC.

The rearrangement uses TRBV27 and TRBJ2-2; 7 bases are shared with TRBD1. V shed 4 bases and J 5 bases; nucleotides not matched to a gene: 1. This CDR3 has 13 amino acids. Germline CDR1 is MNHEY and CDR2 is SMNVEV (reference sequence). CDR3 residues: CASSSGGTGELFF. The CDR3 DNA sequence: TGTGCCAGCAGTTCAGGGGGAACCGGGGAGCTGTTTTTT.

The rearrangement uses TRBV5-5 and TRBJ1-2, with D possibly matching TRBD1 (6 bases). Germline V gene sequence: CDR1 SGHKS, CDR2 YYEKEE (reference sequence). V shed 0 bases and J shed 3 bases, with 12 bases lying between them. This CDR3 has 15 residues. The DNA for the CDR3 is TGTGCCAGCAGCTTGGGGCAGGGGCATGACTATGGCTACACCTTC. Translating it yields CASSLGQGHDYGYTF.

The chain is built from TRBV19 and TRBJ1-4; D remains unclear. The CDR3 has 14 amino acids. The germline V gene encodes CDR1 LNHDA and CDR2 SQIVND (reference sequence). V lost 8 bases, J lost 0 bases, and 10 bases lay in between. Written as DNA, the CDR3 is TGTGCCAGTGGTAAATCCGCAACTAATGAAAAACTGTTTTTT. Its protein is CASGKSATNEKLFF.

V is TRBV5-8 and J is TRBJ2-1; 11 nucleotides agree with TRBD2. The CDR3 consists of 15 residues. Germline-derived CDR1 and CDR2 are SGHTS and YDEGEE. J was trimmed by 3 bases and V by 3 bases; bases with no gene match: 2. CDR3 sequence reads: CASSSGTSGYNEQFF. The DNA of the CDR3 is TGTGCCAGCAGCTCCGGGACTAGCGGCTACAATGAGCAGTTCTTC.

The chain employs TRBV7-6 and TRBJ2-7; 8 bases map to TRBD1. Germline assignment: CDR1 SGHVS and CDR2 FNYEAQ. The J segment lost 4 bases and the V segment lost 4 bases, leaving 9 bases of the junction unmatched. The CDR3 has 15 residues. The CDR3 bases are TGTGCCAGCAGCTCCGGGACAGGAAACATATACGAGCAGTACTTC. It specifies CASSSGTGNIYEQYF.

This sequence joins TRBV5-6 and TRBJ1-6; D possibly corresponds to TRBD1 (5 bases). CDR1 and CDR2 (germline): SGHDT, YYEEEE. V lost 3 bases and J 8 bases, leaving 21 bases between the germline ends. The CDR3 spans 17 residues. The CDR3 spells CASSSTGFGTIDSPLHF. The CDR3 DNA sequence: TGTGCCAGCAGCTCTACAGGTTTCGGGACTATTGATTCACCCCTCCACTTT.